Below, 10 T cell receptor beta chains from the same sample are listed, as sequenced in a study of regulatory T cells in long-lasting Graves disease. Documented time point: persistent/refractory GD, antithyroid drugs over 5 years with positive TRAb. TCR sequences were obtained from RNA taken from PBMCs. Both iRepertoire HTBI primers and Arm-PCR of CDR3 regions were used to build the TCR beta libraries. TCRdb used MiXCR to reprocess the multiplex PCR reads, holding one entry per CDR3 protein. The repertoire holds about 470,000 distinct CDR3 sequences, with 20% to 25% as singletons. This sample comprised peripheral blood mononuclear cells (PBMCs), obtained when the disease was refractory, from a patient treated with antithyroid drugs. All receptors come from a female donor with Graves disease.

The chain combines TRBV12-5 with TRBJ2-1; tentative D call: TRBD1 (5 bases). The ends were cut back, 8 bases at V and 3 bases at J, with 11 bases in the middle. Germline CDR1 LGHNT, CDR2 FRNRAP. The CDR3 runs 13 residues. DNA of the CDR3: TGTGCTAGTTGTGGGGCGCTCTACAATGAGCAGTTCTTC. This translates into CASCGALYNEQFF.

This clonotype was picked up a small number of times. This chain connects TRBV20-1 to TRBJ2-7; 14 nucleotides align to TRBD2. V lost 1 base to trimming and J lost 5 bases; unmatched junction nucleotides: 7. Germline V gives CDR1 DFQATT, CDR2 SNEGSKA (reference sequence). The length of the CDR3 is 16 residues. The CDR3 is CSARGPGTSGSDEQYF. In nucleotides, the CDR3 is TGCAGTGCTAGAGGACCCGGGACTAGCGGGAGTGACGAGCAGTACTTC.

Worth noting for this clonotype: A much bigger clone sits one base away, suggesting this may be a read error. The rearrangement uses TRBV15 and TRBJ2-5; tentative D call: TRBD2 (5 bases). In germline, CDR1 is LNHNV, CDR2 YYDKDF (reference sequence). With 1 base removed from V and 2 bases from J, the gap between germline ends came to 11 bases. The CDR3 is 15 amino acids. The CDR3 coding sequence is TGTGCCACCAGCAGAGGTCCGGGATCGCAAGAGACCCAGTACTTC. It yields the protein CATSRGPGSQETQYF.

This clonotype was detected ten times or more. The chain uses TRBV6-1 and TRBJ2-7, with 12 bases identical to TRBD2. Germline CDR1 reads MNHNS; CDR2 reads SASEGT. CDR3 size: 17 residues. V dropped 6 bases and J dropped 4; count of bases not matched to a gene: 13. CDR3 residues: CASRRLAGALLEYEQYF. The DNA of the CDR3 is TGTGCCAGCAGGAGACTAGCGGGAGCCCTCCTCGAGTACGAGCAGTACTTC.

This clonotype was counted only a few times. The chain has TRBV11-2 and TRBJ1-2, with D unclear. Trimming pared 5 bases from V and 7 bases from J, leaving 17 bases between. The CDR3 extends over 14 amino acids. Per germline, CDR1 SGHAT and CDR2 FQNNGV. The CDR3 DNA sequence: TGTGCCAGCAGCCTTTCGGTTGAGCAGACTGGCTACACCTTC. This gives the protein CASSLSVEQTGYTF.

This clonotype was recorded many times. This chain connects TRBV12-3 or TRBV12-4 to TRBJ1-2, with a tentative D call TRBD1 (6 bases). V was clipped by 0 bases and J by 6 bases, with 11 bases between them. This CDR3 contains 14 residues. Here the CDR3 reads CASSLAAGANGYTF. The CDR3 DNA reads TGTGCCAGCAGTTTAGCCGCAGGGGCCAATGGCTACACCTTC.

This clonotype was observed at least ten times. The chain links TRBV6-5 to TRBJ2-6, with D hard to call. The CDR3 consists of 18 residues. CDR1 is MNHEY, CDR2 SVGAGI, per germline. V was pared by 2 bases and J by 0 bases, with 14 bases between. The DNA of the CDR3 is TGTGCCAGCAGTTACAAACACCTCTCAGGCTCTGGGGCCAACGTCCTGACTTTC. This codes for CASSYKHLSGSGANVLTF.

J is TRBJ2-2 and V is TRBV5-1, with D possibly being TRBD2 (5 bases). V was pared by 2 bases and J by 4 bases, with 9 bases between. The CDR3 is made up of 14 amino acids. Per germline, CDR1 SGHRS and CDR2 YFSETQ. The CDR3 DNA follows: TGCGCCAGCAGCTTCGGACTCTTCACCGGGGAGCTGTTTTTT. Translation gives CASSFGLFTGELFF.

This clonotype was seen ten or more times. The chain has TRBV6-1 and TRBJ2-5; 12 bases fit TRBD1. In germline, CDR1 is MNHNS, CDR2 SASEGT. Losses at the gene ends were 6 bases for V and 3 bases for J; bases not matched to a gene: 11. CDR3 size: 17 residues. This CDR3 reads CASRPRRGTGGEETQYF. In nucleotides, the CDR3 is TGTGCCAGCAGGCCCAGGCGGGGGACAGGGGGCGAAGAGACCCAGTACTTC.

The sample holds many counts of this clonotype. V gene TRBV28 combines with J gene TRBJ2-7; TRBD2 might be the D (7 bases). CDR3 length: 12 residues. Germline V gene sequence: CDR1 MDHEN, CDR2 SYDVKM. Trimming pared 7 bases from V and 5 bases from J, leaving 12 bases between. The DNA of the CDR3 is TGTGCCAGCACCGCGGGGGCAAACGAGCAGTACTTC. As protein: CASTAGANEQYF.